This T cell receptor (beta chain) appears in the sequencing data of a study of PD-1 blockade in classical Hodgkin lymphoma. Study results and limitations: Prior to therapy, complete responders displayed diversity much like that of newly diagnosed patients. Newly diagnosed patients were reported to start with lower TCR diversity than healthy donors.

The time point denotes: cycle 4 day 1 (C4D1), after six to seven weeks of nivolumab. Relapses following autologous stem cell transplantation were seen in all patients, with brentuximab vedotin exposure varying. The CDR3 length is 16 residues. The V gene lost 4 bases and the J gene lost 10 bases, with 23 bases spanning the gap. From germline, CDR1 is MNHEY and CDR2 SMNVEV (reference sequence). Clones were sequenced by immunoSEQ multiplex PCR, and TCRdb holds only the in-frame ones, with some missing. Among tens of thousands of clones, roughly 80% were seen once, and the ten largest hold around a sixth. In regard to this clone: The antigen remains unidentified.

The chain uses TRBV27 and TRBJ2-4; D remains ambiguous. The source is a human donor with classical Hodgkin lymphoma. The sample here was peripheral blood mononuclear cells (PBMCs), taken before the fourth cycle of nivolumab. CDR3 DNA: TGTGCCAGCAGTTACGTCGGTCGACCGGCCTCTGGAATTCAGTACTTC. Translated, it gives CASSYVGRPASGIQYF.